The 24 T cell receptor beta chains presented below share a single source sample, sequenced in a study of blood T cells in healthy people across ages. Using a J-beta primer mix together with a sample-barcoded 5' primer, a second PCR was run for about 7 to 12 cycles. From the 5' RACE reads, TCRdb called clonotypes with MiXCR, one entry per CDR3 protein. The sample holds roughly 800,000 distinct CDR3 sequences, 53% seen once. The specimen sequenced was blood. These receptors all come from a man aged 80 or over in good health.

CDR3 protein: CASTLPGQPQHF. CDR3 nucleotide sequence: TGTGCCAGCACCCTCCCCGGTCAGCCCCAGCATTTT. The chain is built from TRBV12-3 or TRBV12-4 and TRBJ1-5; D not certain. V was pared by 7 bases and J by 6 bases, with 10 bases between. The CDR3 is made up of 12 amino acids.

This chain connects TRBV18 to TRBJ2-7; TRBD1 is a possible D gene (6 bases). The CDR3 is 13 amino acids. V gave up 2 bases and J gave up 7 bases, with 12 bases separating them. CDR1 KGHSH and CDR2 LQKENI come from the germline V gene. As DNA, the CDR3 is TGTGCCAGCTCACCAGTGGGGGCAGGTGAGCAGTACTTC. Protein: CASSPVGAGEQYF.

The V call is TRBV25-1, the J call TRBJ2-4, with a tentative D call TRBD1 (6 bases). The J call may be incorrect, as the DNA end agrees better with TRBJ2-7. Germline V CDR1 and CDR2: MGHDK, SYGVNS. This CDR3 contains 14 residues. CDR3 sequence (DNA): TGTGCCAGCAGTGAAGGGGGCACCTCCTACGAGCAGTACTTC. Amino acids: CASSEGGTSYEQYF.

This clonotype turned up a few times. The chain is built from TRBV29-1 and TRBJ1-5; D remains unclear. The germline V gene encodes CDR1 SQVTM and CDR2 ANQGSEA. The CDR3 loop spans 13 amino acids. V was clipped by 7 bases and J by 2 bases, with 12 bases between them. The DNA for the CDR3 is TGCAGCGCCTTACATGAGGGCAATCAGCCCCAGCATTTT. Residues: CSALHEGNQPQHF.

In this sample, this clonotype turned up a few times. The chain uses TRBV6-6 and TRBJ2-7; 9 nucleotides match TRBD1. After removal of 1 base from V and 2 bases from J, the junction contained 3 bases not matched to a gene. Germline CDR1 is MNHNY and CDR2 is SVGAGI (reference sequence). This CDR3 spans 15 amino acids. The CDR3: CASSYLGQGAYEQYF. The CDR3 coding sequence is TGTGCCAGCAGTTACTTGGGACAGGGAGCCTACGAGCAGTACTTC.

The CDR3 coding sequence is TGTGCCAGCTCCTTTAGGGGTAGCGGGAACTCCTACAATGAGCAGTTCTTC. It codes for CASSFRGSGNSYNEQFF. The V gene is TRBV12-3 or TRBV12-4, the J gene TRBJ2-1; TRBD2 matches 8 bases. Trimming removed 8 bases from V and 0 bases from J; junction bases left unmatched: 12. The CDR3 runs 17 residues.

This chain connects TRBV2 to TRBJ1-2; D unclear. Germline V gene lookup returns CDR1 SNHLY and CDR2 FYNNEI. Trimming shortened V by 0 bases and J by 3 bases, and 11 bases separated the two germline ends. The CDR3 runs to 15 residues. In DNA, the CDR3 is TGTGCCAGCAGTGAAGCGGGGAAGAGGGACTATGGCTACACCTTC. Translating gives CASSEAGKRDYGYTF.

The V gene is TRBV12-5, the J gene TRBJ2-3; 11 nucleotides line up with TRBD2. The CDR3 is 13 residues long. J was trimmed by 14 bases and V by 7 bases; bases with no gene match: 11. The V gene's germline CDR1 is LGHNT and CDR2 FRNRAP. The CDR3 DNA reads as TGTGCTAGTGCCCTAGCGGGAGGCGGAGACGCGTATTTT. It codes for CASALAGGGDAYF.

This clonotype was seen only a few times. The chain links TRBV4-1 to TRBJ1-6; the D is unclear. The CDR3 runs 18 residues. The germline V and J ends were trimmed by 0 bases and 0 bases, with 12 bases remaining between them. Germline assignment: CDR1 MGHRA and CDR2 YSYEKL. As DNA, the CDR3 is TGCGCCAGCAGCCAAGATCCAACGACGAGCTCCTATAATTCACCCCTCCACTTT. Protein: CASSQDPTTSSYNSPLHF.

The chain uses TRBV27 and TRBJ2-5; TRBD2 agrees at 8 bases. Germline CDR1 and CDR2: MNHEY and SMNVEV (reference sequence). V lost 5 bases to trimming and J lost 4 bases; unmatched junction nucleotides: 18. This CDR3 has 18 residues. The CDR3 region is CASSTSKRLAKRRETQYF. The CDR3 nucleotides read TGTGCCAGCAGTACCAGCAAAAGACTAGCGAAAAGGCGAGAGACCCAGTACTTC.

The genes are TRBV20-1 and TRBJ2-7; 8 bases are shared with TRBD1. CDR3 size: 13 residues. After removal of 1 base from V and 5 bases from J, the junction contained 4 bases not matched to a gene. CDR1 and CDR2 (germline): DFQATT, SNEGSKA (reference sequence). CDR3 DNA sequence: TGCAGTGCTAGAGGACAGGGGTCCCACGAGCAGTACTTC. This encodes CSARGQGSHEQYF.

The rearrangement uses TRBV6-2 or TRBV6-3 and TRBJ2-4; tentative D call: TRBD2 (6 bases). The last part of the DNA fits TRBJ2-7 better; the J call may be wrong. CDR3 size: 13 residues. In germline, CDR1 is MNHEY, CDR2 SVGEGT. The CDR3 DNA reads TGTGCCAGCAGGAGGGCTAGCGACTACGAGCAGTACTTC. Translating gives CASRRASDYEQYF.

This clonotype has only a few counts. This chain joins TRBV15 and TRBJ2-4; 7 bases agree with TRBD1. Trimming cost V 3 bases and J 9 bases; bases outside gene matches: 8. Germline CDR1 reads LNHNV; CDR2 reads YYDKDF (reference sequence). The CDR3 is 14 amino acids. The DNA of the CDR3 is TGTGCCACCAGCAGGCAGACAGGGATAGTCATTCAGTACTTC. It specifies CATSRQTGIVIQYF. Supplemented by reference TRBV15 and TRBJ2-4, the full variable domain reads DAMVIQNPRYQVTQFGKPVTLSCSQTLNHNVMYWYQQKSSQAPKLLFHYYDKDFNNEADTPDNFQSRRPNTSFCFLDIRSPGLGDTAMYLCATSRQTGIVIQYFGAGTRLSVL.

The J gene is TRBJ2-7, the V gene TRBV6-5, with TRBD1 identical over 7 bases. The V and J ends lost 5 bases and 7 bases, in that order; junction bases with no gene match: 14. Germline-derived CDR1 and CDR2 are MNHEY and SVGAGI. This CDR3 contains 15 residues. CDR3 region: CASSRNGQELGEQYF. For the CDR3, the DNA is TGTGCCAGCAGTCGTAATGGACAGGAACTGGGGGAGCAGTACTTC.

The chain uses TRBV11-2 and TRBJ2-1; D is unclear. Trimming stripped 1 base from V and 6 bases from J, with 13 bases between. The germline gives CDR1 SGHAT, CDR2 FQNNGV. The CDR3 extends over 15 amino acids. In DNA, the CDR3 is TGTGCCAGCAGCTTAGGAACAATCGCCTTCAATGAGCAGTTCTTC. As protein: CASSLGTIAFNEQFF.

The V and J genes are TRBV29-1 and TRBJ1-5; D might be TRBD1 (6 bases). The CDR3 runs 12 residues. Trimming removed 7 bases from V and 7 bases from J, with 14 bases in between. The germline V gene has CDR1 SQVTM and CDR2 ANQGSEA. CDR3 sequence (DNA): TGCAGCGCTTCCCGGCAGGGGCAGCCCCAGCATTTT. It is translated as CSASRQGQPQHF.

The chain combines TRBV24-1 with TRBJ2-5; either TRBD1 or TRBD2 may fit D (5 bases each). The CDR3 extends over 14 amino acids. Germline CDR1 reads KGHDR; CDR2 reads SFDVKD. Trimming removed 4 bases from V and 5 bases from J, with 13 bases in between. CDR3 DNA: TGTGCCACCAGTGACCCTGACGGGACGGAGACCCAGTACTTC. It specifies CATSDPDGTETQYF.

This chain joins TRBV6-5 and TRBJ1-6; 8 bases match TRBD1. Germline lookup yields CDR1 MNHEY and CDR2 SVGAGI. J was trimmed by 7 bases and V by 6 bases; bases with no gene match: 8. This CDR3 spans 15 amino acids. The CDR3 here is CASSPDRGVNSPLHF. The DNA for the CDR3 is TGTGCCAGCAGCCCCGACAGGGGAGTAAATTCACCCCTCCACTTT.

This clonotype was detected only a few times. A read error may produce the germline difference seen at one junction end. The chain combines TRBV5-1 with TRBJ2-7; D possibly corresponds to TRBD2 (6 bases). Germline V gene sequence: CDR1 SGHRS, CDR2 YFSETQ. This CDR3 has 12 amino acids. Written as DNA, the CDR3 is TGCGCCAGCAGATTGGGAGGCTACGAGCAGTACTTC. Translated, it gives CASRLGGYEQYF.

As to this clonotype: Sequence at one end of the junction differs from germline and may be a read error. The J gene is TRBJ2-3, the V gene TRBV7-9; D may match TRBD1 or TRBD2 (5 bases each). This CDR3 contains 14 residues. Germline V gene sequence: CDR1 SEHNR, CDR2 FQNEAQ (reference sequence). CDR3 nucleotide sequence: TGTGCCAGCAGCTTAGGGTCGGGGCGAGATGCGCAGTATTTT. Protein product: CASSLGSGRDAQYF. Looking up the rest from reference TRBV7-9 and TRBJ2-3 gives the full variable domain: DTGVSQNPRHKITKRGQNVTFRCDPISEHNRLYWYRQTLGQGPEFLTYFQNEAQLEKSRLLSDRFSAERPKGSFSTLEIQRTEQGDSAMYLCASSLGSGRDAQYFGPGTRLTVL.

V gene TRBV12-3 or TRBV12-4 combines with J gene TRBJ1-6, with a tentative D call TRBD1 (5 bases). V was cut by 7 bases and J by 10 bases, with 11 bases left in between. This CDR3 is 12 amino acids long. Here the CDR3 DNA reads TGTGCCAGCACCGAGGGACTGTCACCCCTCCACTTT. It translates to CASTEGLSPLHF.

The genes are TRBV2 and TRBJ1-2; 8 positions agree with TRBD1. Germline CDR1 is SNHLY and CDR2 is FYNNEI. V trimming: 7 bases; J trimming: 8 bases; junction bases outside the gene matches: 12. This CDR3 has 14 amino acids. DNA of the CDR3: TGTGCCAGCATTCAGACAGGGGTCCAAGTGGGCTACACCTTC. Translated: CASIQTGVQVGYTF.

The CDR3, as DNA: TGCAGTGCTAGTGAGGATATGAACACTGAAGCTTTCTTT. This translates into CSASEDMNTEAFF. The V gene is TRBV20-1, the J gene TRBJ1-1; D is undetermined. The CDR3 runs to 13 residues. Looked up from germline, CDR1 is DFQATT and CDR2 is SNEGSKA (reference sequence). The V end was cut by 3 bases, the J end by 0 bases, with 8 bases between.

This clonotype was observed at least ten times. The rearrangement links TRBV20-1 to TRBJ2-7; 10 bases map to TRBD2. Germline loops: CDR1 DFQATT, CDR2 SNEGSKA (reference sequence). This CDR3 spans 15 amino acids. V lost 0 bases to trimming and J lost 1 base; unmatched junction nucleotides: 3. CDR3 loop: CSARDASGSSYEQYF. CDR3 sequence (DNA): TGCAGTGCTAGAGACGCTAGCGGGAGTTCCTACGAGCAGTACTTC.